The 21 T cell receptor beta chains listed next were all sequenced from one sample in a study of blood T cell repertoires in COVID-19. Clones were read by immunoSEQ multiplex PCR, and TCRdb kept only the in-frame ones, dropping some. The data contain some 180,000 clones, approximately 85% of them singletons. The sample taken for sequencing was peripheral blood. The receptors shown here come from a woman aged 60 to 75 with acute or convalescent COVID-19.

The V gene is TRBV9, the J gene TRBJ1-2, with a possible D match to TRBD1 (5 bases). CDR3 length: 15 amino acids. Trimming cost V 4 bases and J 5 bases, with 18 bases left between them. The germline gives CDR1 SGDLS, CDR2 YYNGEE. The CDR3 nucleotides read TGTGCCAGCAGCCCGGGCCCTCCCAGGGTGTATGGCTACACCTTC. Residues: CASSPGPPRVYGYTF. The variable domain in full, completed from reference TRBV9 and TRBJ1-2, reads DSGVTQTPKHLITATGQRVTLRCSPRSGDLSVYWYQQSLDQGLQFLIQYYNGEERAKGNILERFSAQQFPDLHSELNLSSLELGDSALYFCASSPGPPRVYGYTFGSGTRLTVV.

CDR3 DNA sequence: TGCGCCAGCAGCTCCTCCACTGAAGCTTTCTTT. Its protein is CASSSSTEAFF. The V call is TRBV5-1, the J call TRBJ1-1; D remains ambiguous. The CDR3 runs to 11 residues. Deletions cut 3 bases from V and 4 bases from J, with 4 bases between. Germline-derived CDR1 and CDR2 are SGHRS and YFSETQ. Filled out from reference TRBV5-1 and TRBJ1-1, the complete variable domain reads KAGVTQTPRYLIKTRGQQVTLSCSPISGHRSVSWYQQTPGQGLQFLFEYFSETQRNKGNFPGRFSGRQFSNSRSEMNVSTLELGDSALYLCASSSSTEAFFGQGTRLTVV.

The rearrangement joins TRBV10-3 to TRBJ1-1; no clear D. The CDR3 spans 13 residues. The germline V gene encodes CDR1 ENHRY and CDR2 SYGVKD. Deletions cut 7 bases from V and 5 bases from J, with 14 bases between. CDR3 DNA sequence: TGTGCCATCATTAATGGTCGAGGGACTGAAGCTTTCTTT. It codes for CAIINGRGTEAFF.

The genes are TRBV27 and TRBJ1-2, with 9 bases fitting TRBD1. The junction had 15 bases not matched to a gene; V was cut back by 8 bases and J by 8 bases. The CDR3 has 15 residues. Per germline, CDR1 MNHEY and CDR2 SMNVEV (reference sequence). CDR3 amino acids: CASPLGYGTGKGYTF. CDR3 sequence (DNA): TGTGCCAGCCCTCTAGGGTATGGGACAGGGAAGGGCTACACCTTC.

The gene calls are TRBV6-5 and TRBJ2-3, with TRBD2 as a possible D gene (6 bases). The CDR3 is made up of 14 amino acids. Germline V gene sequence: CDR1 MNHEY, CDR2 SVGAGI. The V end was cut by 7 bases, the J end by 0 bases, with 11 bases between. The CDR3 here is CASIWTTSTDTQYF. The CDR3 nucleotides read TGTGCCAGCATTTGGACTACCAGCACAGATACGCAGTATTTT.

The chain is built from TRBV12-3 or TRBV12-4 and TRBJ2-4; D may be TRBD1 (5 bases). Trimming removed 2 bases at V and 13 bases at J, with 12 bases between. The CDR3 runs 12 residues. CDR3 sequence (DNA): TGTGCCAGCAGTTTAAACAGGTGGGGACAGTACTTC. This gives the protein CASSLNRWGQYF.

The rearrangement uses TRBV11-1 and TRBJ2-1; D is uncertain. V lost 1 base and J lost 9, with 13 bases in between. The CDR3 is made up of 14 amino acids. Germline CDR1 reads SGHAT; CDR2 reads FQDESV (reference sequence). The CDR3 DNA reads as TGTGCCAGCAGCTTAGGTACTGGGCTCGGTGAGCAGTTCTTC. Protein sequence: CASSLGTGLGEQFF.

This chain links TRBV3-1 (or the pseudogene TRBV3-2) with TRBJ1-4, with 7 bases fitting TRBD1. Germline loops: CDR1 LGHDT, CDR2 YNNKEL (reference sequence). After removal of 0 bases from V and 13 bases from J, the junction contained 5 bases not matched to a gene. The CDR3 runs to 13 residues. CDR3 sequence: CASSQDRGSRLFF. The DNA of the CDR3 is TGTGCCAGCAGCCAAGACAGGGGGTCGAGACTGTTTTTT.

The J gene is TRBJ1-1, the V gene TRBV2; tentative D call: TRBD1 (5 bases). Trimming removed 4 bases from V and 0 bases from J, with 12 bases in between. There are 15 residues in the CDR3. CDR1 and CDR2 (germline): SNHLY, FYNNEI. The CDR3, as DNA: TGTGCCAGCAGTGGCAGGGAAACATTGAACACTGAAGCTTTCTTT. Translating gives CASSGRETLNTEAFF.

The V gene is TRBV13, the J gene TRBJ2-7, with D uncertain. The CDR3 extends over 12 amino acids. The germline gives CDR1 PRHDT, CDR2 FYEKMQ (reference sequence). Trimming left V 5 bases short and J 0 bases short, with 5 bases between. The CDR3 protein is CASSLISYEQYF. CDR3 bases: TGTGCCAGCAGCCTAATCTCCTACGAGCAGTACTTC.

V is TRBV7-3 and J is TRBJ2-1; 10 bases match TRBD2. This CDR3 spans 15 amino acids. In germline, CDR1 is SGHTA, CDR2 FQGTGA. The V segment lost 4 bases and the J segment 2 bases; nucleotides outside the gene matches: 2. CDR3 sequence: CASSSGTSAYNEQFF. CDR3 nucleotide sequence: TGTGCCAGCAGCTCCGGGACTAGCGCCTACAATGAGCAGTTCTTC.

V usage is TRBV5-1 and J usage is TRBJ2-3, with D perhaps TRBD2 (5 bases). The CDR3 length is 14 residues. Trimming pared 4 bases from V and 2 bases from J, leaving 11 bases between. Per the germline V gene, CDR1 is SGHRS and CDR2 is YFSETQ. CDR3 nucleotide sequence: TGCGCCAGCAGCACCCAGACTAACACAGATACGCAGTATTTT. This encodes CASSTQTNTDTQYF.

The chain links TRBV19 to TRBJ1-5, with unresolved D. This CDR3 contains 14 residues. V lost 3 bases and J 7 bases, leaving 13 bases between the germline ends. The germline V gene encodes CDR1 LNHDA and CDR2 SQIVND (reference sequence). The CDR3 spells CASSMVWGGQPQHF. CDR3 nucleotides: TGTGCCAGTAGTATGGTTTGGGGAGGGCAGCCCCAGCATTTT.

V usage is TRBV7-8 and J usage is TRBJ1-6, with D unresolved. Trimming took off 3 bases at V and 2 bases at J, with 8 bases between the two ends. This CDR3 contains 15 residues. CDR1 and CDR2 from the germline V gene are SGHVS and FQNEAQ. CDR3 in amino acids: CASSFREAYNSPLHF. CDR3 sequence (DNA): TGTGCCAGCAGCTTCCGGGAGGCCTATAATTCACCCCTCCACTTT.

The chain carries TRBV27 and TRBJ2-3, with 11 nucleotides matching TRBD2. The CDR3 consists of 16 residues. Germline-derived CDR1 and CDR2 are MNHEY and SMNVEV (reference sequence). The J segment lost 5 bases and the V segment lost 4 bases, leaving 8 bases of the junction unmatched. The CDR3 sequence: CASSSPGTSGGDTQYF. CDR3 sequence (DNA): TGTGCCAGCAGTTCCCCAGGGACTAGCGGCGGAGATACGCAGTATTTT.

The chain combines TRBV9 with TRBJ2-2; D gene uncertain. The CDR3 runs 14 residues. V gave up 4 bases and J gave up 4 bases, with 11 bases separating them. Germline-derived CDR1 and CDR2 are SGDLS and YYNGEE. CDR3 bases: TGTGCCAGCAGCCGAGTCCTAACCACCGGGGAGCTGTTTTTT. This codes for CASSRVLTTGELFF.

The chain is built from TRBV29-1 and TRBJ1-2; possibly TRBD1 for D (6 bases). Germline lookup yields CDR1 SQVTM and CDR2 ANQGSEA. This CDR3 region has 13 residues. V lost 3 bases to trimming and J lost 7 bases, with 15 bases between them. The CDR3: CSVDKRGGLGYTF. In DNA form, the CDR3 reads TGCAGCGTTGACAAGCGCGGGGGGCTTGGCTACACCTTC.

This clone has more than one count but fewer than ten. The CDR3 nucleotides are TGTGCCAGCGCACTTGGGGGGACGGGCACTGAAGCTTTCTTT. Translation: CASALGGTGTEAFF. The genes are TRBV28 and TRBJ1-1; a possible D gene is TRBD1 (5 bases). V lost 8 bases and J lost 4, with 17 bases in between. The germline gives CDR1 MDHEN, CDR2 SYDVKM. This CDR3 is 14 amino acids long. The entire variable domain, with the rest obtained from reference TRBV28 and TRBJ1-1, is as follows: DVKVTQSSRYLVKRTGEKVFLECVQDMDHENMFWYRQDPGLGLRLIYFSYDVKMKEKGDIPEGYSVSREKKERFSLILESASTNQTSMYLCASALGGTGTEAFFGQGTRLTVV.

The chain recombines TRBV6-5 with TRBJ1-1; 8 positions agree with TRBD1. CDR1 and CDR2 from the germline V gene are MNHEY and SVGAGI. The CDR3 extends over 13 amino acids. The V segment lost 5 bases and the J segment 4 bases; nucleotides outside the gene matches: 3. The CDR3 spells CASSNTGGTEAFF. CDR3 nucleotides: TGTGCCAGCAGTAATACAGGGGGCACTGAAGCTTTCTTT.

V is TRBV6-6 and J is TRBJ1-1, with D perhaps TRBD1 (5 bases). The CDR3 is 14 residues long. Germline values: CDR1 MNHNY, CDR2 SVGAGI (reference sequence). Trimming took 5 bases from V and 6 from J, leaving 16 bases between them. The CDR3 bases are TGTGCCAGCAGTCCCCAGGGAACGCTCTCTGAAGCTTTCTTT. The encoded protein is CASSPQGTLSEAFF.

This clone was counted once. The CDR3 loop reads CASSEWDSSYNEQFF. The CDR3, as DNA: TGTGCCAGCAGTGAATGGGACAGCTCCTACAATGAGCAGTTCTTC. V is TRBV6-1 and J is TRBJ2-1; 7 bases are a match to TRBD1. V lost 2 bases to trimming and J lost 0 bases; unmatched junction nucleotides: 1. The germline CDR1 and CDR2 sequences are MNHNS and SASEGT. This CDR3 is 15 amino acids long.